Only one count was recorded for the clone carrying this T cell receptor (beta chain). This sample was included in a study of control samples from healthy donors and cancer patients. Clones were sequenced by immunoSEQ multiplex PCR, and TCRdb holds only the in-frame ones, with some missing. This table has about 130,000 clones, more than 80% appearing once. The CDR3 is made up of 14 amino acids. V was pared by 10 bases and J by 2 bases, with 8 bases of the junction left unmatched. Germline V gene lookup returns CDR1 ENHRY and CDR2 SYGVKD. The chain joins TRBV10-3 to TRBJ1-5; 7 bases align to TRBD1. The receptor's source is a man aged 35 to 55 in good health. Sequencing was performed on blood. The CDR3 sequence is CATGGQGGNQPQHF. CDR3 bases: TGTGCCACCGGAGGCCAGGGGGGCAATCAGCCCCAGCATTTT.